The clone carrying this T cell receptor (beta chain) was seen at least ten times. Its matching antigen is unknown. One end of the junction does not line up with germline, which may come from a read error. The authors ran a second PCR of roughly 6 to 11 cycles using a sample-barcoded 5' primer and a J-beta primer mix. Each TCR beta cDNA got a 12-nucleotide random molecular identifier. TCRdb ran MiXCR on the 5' RACE reads and lists one entry per CDR3 protein. The sample carries over 1,500,000 distinct CDR3 sequences, 35% to 50% recorded once. The data derive from a study of blood T cells in healthy people across ages. Study-level findings and limits: Older age went with lower TCR beta diversity per million T cells, in a roughly linear way.

Total RNA, at least 5.5 micrograms per sample, was extracted from PBMCs. From germline, CDR1 is SGHTA and CDR2 FQGNSA. The CDR3 extends over 15 amino acids. The J gene is TRBJ2-5, the V gene TRBV7-2; a weak D match, TRBD1 (6 bases). The sequence derives from a human donor in good health. Specimen: blood. The CDR3 loop reads CASSLALGGQETQYF. In DNA, the CDR3 is TGCGCCAGCAGCTTGGCATTAGGGGGCCAAGAGACCCAGTACTTC.